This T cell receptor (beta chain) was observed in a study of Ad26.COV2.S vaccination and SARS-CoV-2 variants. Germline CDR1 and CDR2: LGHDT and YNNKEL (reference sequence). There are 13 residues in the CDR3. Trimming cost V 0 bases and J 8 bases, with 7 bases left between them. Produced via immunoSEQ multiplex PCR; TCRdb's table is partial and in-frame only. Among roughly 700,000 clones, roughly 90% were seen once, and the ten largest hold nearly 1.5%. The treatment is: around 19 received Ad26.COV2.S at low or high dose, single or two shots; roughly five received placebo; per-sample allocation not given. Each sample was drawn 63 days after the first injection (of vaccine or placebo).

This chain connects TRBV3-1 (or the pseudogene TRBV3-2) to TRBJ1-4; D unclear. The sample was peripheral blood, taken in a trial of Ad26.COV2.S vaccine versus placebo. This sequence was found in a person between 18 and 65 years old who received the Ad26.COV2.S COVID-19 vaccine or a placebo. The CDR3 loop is CASSQEAGEKLFF. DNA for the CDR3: TGTGCCAGCAGCCAAGAGGCGGGGGAAAAACTGTTTTTT.